The rows below give T cell receptor beta chains drawn from one sample of a study of OX40 agonist ivuxolimab in advanced cancers. The protocol was immunoSEQ multiplex PCR, while the TCRdb copy is restricted to in-frame clones and leaves out a portion. The sample has more than 40,000 clones; approximately 83% are singletons. Sequenced here: CD4+ or CD8+ T cells sorted from blood, sampled in a trial of the OX40 agonist ivuxolimab. These receptors were taken from an adult with an advanced solid tumor such as melanoma, head and neck, liver or kidney cancer. CDR3s include the opening cysteine and the closing phenylalanine or tryptophan. D genes are given only for firm matches. Part of the rows lack a size; the others show once, few, many or a class for expanded clones.

TRBV15	-	TRBJ1-2	few	CATSNGGNYGYTF	TGTGCCACCAGCAACGGGGGCAACTATGGCTACACCTTC
TRBV11-2	-	TRBJ1-6	-	CASSPWSGGTGNSPLHF	TGTGCCAGCAGCCCATGGAGCGGGGGTACGGGAAATTCACCCCTCCACTTT
TRBV7-2	-	TRBJ2-3	-	CASSLALSGRGDTQYF	TGTGCCAGCAGCTTAGCGCTGTCAGGGAGAGGAGATACGCAGTATTTT
TRBV5-1	-	TRBJ1-3	-	CASSLTPGNRNTIYF	TGCGCCAGCAGCTTGACCCCAGGGAACAGAAACACCATATATTTT
TRBV7-3	-	TRBJ2-2	few	CASSPGGNTGELFF	TGTGCCAGCAGCCCCGGGGGCAACACCGGGGAGCTGTTTTTT
TRBV5-1	-	TRBJ2-6	-	CASSRGAARGANVLTF	TGCGCCAGCAGCCGGGGGGCAGCTCGTGGGGCCAACGTCCTGACTTTC
TRBV19	-	TRBJ2-4	once	CATSNPGDKNIQYF	TGTGCCACTTCTAATCCGGGGGACAAAAACATTCAGTACTTC
TRBV9	-	TRBJ1-1	few	CASSASLQNTEAFF	TGTGCCAGCAGCGCCTCACTCCAGAACACTGAAGCTTTCTTT
TRBV6-1	-	TRBJ1-4	-	CATRWGGHGNEKLFF	TGTGCCACCCGGTGGGGAGGTCATGGTAATGAAAAACTGTTTTTT
TRBV15	-	TRBJ1-4	few	CATSRAATNEKLFF	TGTGCCACCAGCAGAGCAGCAACTAATGAAAAACTGTTTTTT
TRBV4-3	-	TRBJ2-2	-	CASSQDQLAANTGELFF	TGCGCCAGCAGCCAAGACCAACTAGCAGCGAACACCGGGGAGCTGTTTTTT
TRBV19	-	TRBJ2-3	-	CASAVLVADTQYF	TGTGCCAGTGCAGTCCTAGTGGCAGATACGCAGTATTTT
TRBV11-2	TRBD2	TRBJ2-5	-	CASSPRTSPQETQYF	TGTGCCAGCAGCCCTAGGACTAGTCCGCAAGAGACCCAGTACTTC
TRBV25-1	-	TRBJ2-7	once	CASRGGGRVEGEQYF	TGTGCCAGCAGAGGGGGGGGCAGGGTAGAAGGCGAGCAGTACTTC
TRBV7-9	-	TRBJ2-3	-	CASSDRGGADTQYF	TGTGCCAGCAGCGACAGGGGAGGGGCAGATACGCAGTATTTT
TRBV5-1	TRBD1	TRBJ1-1	-	CASSLQGAVGTEAFF	TGCGCCAGCAGCTTACAGGGGGCAGTTGGCACTGAAGCTTTCTTT
TRBV5-1	TRBD1	TRBJ2-3	few	CASSTGQGADTQYF	TGCGCCAGCAGCACTGGACAGGGCGCAGATACGCAGTATTTT
TRBV27	TRBD1	TRBJ2-3	-	CASRSGTGTQYF	TGTGCCAGCAGATCCGGGACAGGAACGCAGTATTTT
TRBV6-6	-	TRBJ1-5	-	CASSYSKGGGLQPQHF	TGTGCCAGCAGTTACTCGAAAGGAGGCGGGTTACAGCCCCAGCATTTT
TRBV9	-	TRBJ2-3	once	CASSGGGRDTQYF	TGTGCCAGCAGCGGCGGGGGCAGGGATACGCAGTATTTT
TRBV19	-	TRBJ2-3	few	CASRISGDTQYF	TGTGCCAGTAGAATTTCTGGAGATACGCAGTATTTT
TRBV5-5	TRBD1	TRBJ1-3	-	CASSATGTGNFGSGNTIYF	TGTGCCAGCAGCGCTACCGGGACAGGAAATTTTGGCTCTGGAAACACCATATATTTT
TRBV7-8	-	TRBJ1-1	once	CASSNRVVTEAFF	TGTGCCAGCAGCAACAGGGTCGTAACTGAAGCTTTCTTT
TRBV7-2	-	TRBJ2-2	once	CASSLIGDTGELFF	TGTGCCAGCAGCTTAATCGGGGACACCGGGGAGCTGTTTTTT
TRBV11-2	-	TRBJ2-3	-	CASSPGVTDTQYF	TGTGCCAGCAGCCCGGGGGTGACAGATACGCAGTATTTT
TRBV7-2	TRBD2	TRBJ2-3	once	CASSRGLAVSDTQYF	TGTGCCAGCAGTCGCGGACTAGCGGTATCAGATACGCAGTATTTT
TRBV6-1	TRBD1	TRBJ2-7	-	CASRAPGTVHEQYF	TGTGCCAGCAGGGCACCCGGGACAGTCCACGAGCAGTACTTC
TRBV5-6	TRBD2	TRBJ2-3	few	CASSRTSGGAVADTQYF	TGTGCCAGCAGCCGGACTAGCGGGGGGGCCGTGGCAGATACGCAGTATTTT
TRBV5-1	TRBD1	TRBJ2-2	-	CASSLVGQGATGELFF	TGCGCCAGCAGCTTGGTTGGGCAGGGGGCGACCGGGGAGCTGTTTTTT
TRBV5-1	TRBD2	TRBJ2-1	-	CATRGGGAFEQFF	TGCGCCACCCGTGGCGGGGGGGCCTTTGAGCAGTTCTTC
TRBV7-9	-	TRBJ1-1	-	CASSLGQNTEAFF	TGTGCCAGCAGCTTAGGACAGAACACTGAAGCTTTCTTT
TRBV18	TRBD1	TRBJ2-7	once	CASSLGTGGYEQYF	TGTGCCAGCTCACTCGGGACAGGTGGCTACGAGCAGTACTTC
TRBV6-1	-	TRBJ1-2	-	CASDDRASPGGYTF	TGTGCCAGCGATGACCGGGCCTCACCGGGCGGCTACACCTTC
TRBV19	-	TRBJ1-6	few	CASSILGQNSPLHF	TGTGCCAGTAGTATCTTAGGACAGAATTCACCCCTCCACTTT
TRBV5-6	-	TRBJ2-3	-	CASSLPSKADTQYF	TGTGCCAGCAGCTTGCCCTCTAAGGCTGATACGCAGTATTTT
TRBV11-2	-	TRBJ1-1	few	CASSSAGNTEAFF	TGTGCCAGCAGCTCCGCCGGGAACACTGAAGCTTTCTTT
TRBV10-3	-	TRBJ1-5	-	CAISEDYSQPQHF	TGTGCCATCAGTGAGGATTATTCCCAGCCCCAGCATTTT
TRBV5-4	-	TRBJ2-7	-	CASSLETGKSYEQYF	TGTGCCAGCAGCTTGGAAACCGGGAAAAGCTACGAGCAGTACTTC
TRBV11-1	-	TRBJ2-2	once	CASSPQSPEELFF	TGTGCCAGCAGCCCTCAGTCCCCCGAGGAGCTGTTTTTT
TRBV5-4	-	TRBJ2-1	-	CASSPDVGQDEQFF	TGTGCCAGCAGCCCCGACGTGGGGCAGGATGAGCAGTTCTTC
TRBV7-9	-	TRBJ1-4	-	CASSLVSNEKLFF	TGTGCCAGCAGCTTGGTATCTAATGAAAAACTGTTTTTT
TRBV5-1	-	TRBJ2-4	-	CASTPWERGKNIQYF	TGCGCCAGCACGCCCTGGGAGAGGGGGAAAAACATTCAGTACTTC
TRBV6-5	-	TRBJ2-2	-	CASSYRLARTGELFF	TGTGCCAGCAGTTACCGGCTAGCGAGGACCGGGGAGCTGTTTTTT
TRBV29-1	TRBD1	TRBJ1-2	-	CSALTGALYGYTF	TGCAGCGCCCTGACAGGGGCCCTCTATGGCTACACCTTC
TRBV30	TRBD2	TRBJ2-7	-	CAWRDKRGGMVEQYF	TGTGCCTGGAGGGACAAGCGGGGGGGGATGGTCGAGCAGTACTTC
TRBV10-3	TRBD1	TRBJ1-2	-	CAISASGTGGLNYGYTF	TGTGCCATCAGCGCCTCCGGGACAGGGGGGCTTAACTATGGCTACACCTTC
TRBV7-3	-	TRBJ1-2	-	CASSPGGHFNYGYTF	TGTGCCAGCAGCCCCGGCGGTCACTTTAACTATGGCTACACCTTC
TRBV11-2	-	TRBJ2-5	once	CASPRKGVNQETQYF	TGTGCCAGCCCCCGGAAAGGGGTCAACCAAGAGACCCAGTACTTC
TRBV5-4	-	TRBJ2-6	-	CASSLVSGANVLTF	TGTGCCAGCAGCTTGGTCTCTGGGGCCAACGTCCTGACTTTC
TRBV30	-	TRBJ2-3	once	CAWSALGRTDTQYF	TGTGCCTGGAGTGCCCTAGGTCGCACAGATACGCAGTATTTT
TRBV30	-	TRBJ1-1	medium-sized	CAWSVFGTRVAFF	TGTGCCTGGAGTGTATTTGGGACAAGAGTAGCTTTCTTT
TRBV19	-	TRBJ2-7	large	CASSRDPRSEQYF	TGTGCCAGTAGCCGGGACCCAAGGTCAGAGCAGTACTTC
TRBV5-6	TRBD1	TRBJ2-1	-	CASTLYGTGKVHEQFF	TGTGCCAGCACCCTTTACGGGACAGGGAAGGTACATGAGCAGTTCTTC
TRBV29-1	TRBD1	TRBJ1-1	-	CSAGTGVDPTEAFF	TGCAGCGCCGGAACAGGGGTCGATCCCACTGAAGCTTTCTTT